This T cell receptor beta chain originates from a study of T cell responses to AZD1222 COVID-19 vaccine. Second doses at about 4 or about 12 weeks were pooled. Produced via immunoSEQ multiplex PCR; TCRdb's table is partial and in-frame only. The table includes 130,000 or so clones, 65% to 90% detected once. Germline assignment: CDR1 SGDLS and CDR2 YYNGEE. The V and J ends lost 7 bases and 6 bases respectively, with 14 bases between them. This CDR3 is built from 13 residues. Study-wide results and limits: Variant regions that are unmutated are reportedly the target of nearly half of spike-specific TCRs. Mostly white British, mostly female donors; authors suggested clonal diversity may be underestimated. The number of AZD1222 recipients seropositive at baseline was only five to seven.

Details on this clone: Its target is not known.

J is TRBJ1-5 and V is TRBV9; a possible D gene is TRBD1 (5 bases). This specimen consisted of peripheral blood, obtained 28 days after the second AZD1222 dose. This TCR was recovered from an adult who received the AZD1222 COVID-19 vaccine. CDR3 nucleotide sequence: TGTGCCAGCGGAGGGACGATCGGTCAGCCCCAGCATTTT. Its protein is CASGGTIGQPQHF.